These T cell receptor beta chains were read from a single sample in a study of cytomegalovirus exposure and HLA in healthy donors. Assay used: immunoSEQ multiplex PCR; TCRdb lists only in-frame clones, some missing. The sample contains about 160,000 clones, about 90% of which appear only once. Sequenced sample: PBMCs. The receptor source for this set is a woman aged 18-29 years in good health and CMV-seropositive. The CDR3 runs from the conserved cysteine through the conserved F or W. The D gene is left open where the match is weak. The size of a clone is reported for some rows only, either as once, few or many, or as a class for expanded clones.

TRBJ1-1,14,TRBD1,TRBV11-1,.,CASSLDRGSTEAFF
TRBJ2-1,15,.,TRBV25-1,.,CASSEWGRPYNEQFF
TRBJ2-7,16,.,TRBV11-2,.,CASSLLAGASFSEQYF
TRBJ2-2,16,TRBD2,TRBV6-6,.,CASSPRLAGAPGELFF
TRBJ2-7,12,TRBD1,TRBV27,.,CATGDSPYEQYF
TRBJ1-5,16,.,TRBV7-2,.,CASSLTHANGNQPQHF
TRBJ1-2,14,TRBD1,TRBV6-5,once,CASRVGGEVNGYTF
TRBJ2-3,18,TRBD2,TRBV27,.,CASSFIWGTGGAGDTQYF
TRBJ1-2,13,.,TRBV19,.,CASSIQGSAGYTF
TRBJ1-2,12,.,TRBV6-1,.,CASGDIEAIDTF
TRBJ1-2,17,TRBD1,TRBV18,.,CASSPHPGQVPPYGYTF
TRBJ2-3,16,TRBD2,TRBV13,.,CASSPSSGRDTDTQYF
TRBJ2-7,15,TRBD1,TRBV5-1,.,CASSPGTGGPYEQYF
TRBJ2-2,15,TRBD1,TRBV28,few,CASRGQGSNTGELFF
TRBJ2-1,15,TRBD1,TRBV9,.,CASSAGQGAYNEQFF
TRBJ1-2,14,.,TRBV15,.,CATSRDRQADGYTF
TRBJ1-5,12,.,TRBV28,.,CASRGVNQPQHF